The 11 T cell receptor beta chains listed next were all sequenced from one sample in a study of blood T cell repertoires in COVID-19. The protocol was immunoSEQ multiplex PCR, while the TCRdb copy is restricted to in-frame clones and leaves out a portion. The profile shows over 150,000 clones, around three quarters of them singletons. The sequenced sample consisted of PBMCs or T cells enriched from blood (not recorded which). The source of these receptors is a woman between 65 and 79 years old in a cohort exposed to, infected with or recovered from COVID-19 (not recorded which).

The genes are TRBV18 and TRBJ2-1; 11 bases fit TRBD2. CDR1 KGHSH and CDR2 LQKENI come from the germline V gene. CDR3 length: 14 amino acids. V dropped 4 bases and J dropped 5; count of bases not matched to a gene: 1. The CDR3 DNA reads as TGTGCCAGCTCACTGACTAGCGGGAACAATGAGCAGTTCTTC. As protein: CASSLTSGNNEQFF.

This clone was counted a single time. The chain uses TRBV5-1 and TRBJ1-4, with 8 bases matching TRBD1. With 0 bases clipped from V and 8 bases from J, the junction kept 9 bases outside the gene matches. The CDR3 covers 16 residues. Germline assignment: CDR1 SGHRS and CDR2 YFSETQ. The CDR3 sequence: CASSLDPGGAEEKLFF. The CDR3 DNA follows: TGCGCCAGCAGCTTGGACCCAGGGGGCGCGGAGGAAAAACTGTTTTTT.

This chain connects TRBV14 to TRBJ2-1; no clear D. CDR3 length equals 13 residues. V lost 0 bases, J lost 9 bases, and 9 bases lay in between. Germline values: CDR1 SGHDN, CDR2 FVKESK. CDR3 residues: CASSQDRSGEQFF. DNA for the CDR3: TGTGCCAGCAGCCAAGATAGGTCAGGTGAGCAGTTCTTC.

The chain is built from TRBV2 and TRBJ2-5; TRBD2 aligns across 8 bases. The CDR3 runs 15 residues. The germline V gene has CDR1 SNHLY and CDR2 FYNNEI. V was clipped by 6 bases and J by 7 bases; unmatched bases: 13. CDR3 DNA sequence: TGTGCCAGCAGGGATGAACTAGCGGCCCGGGCGACCCAGTACTTC. Translated: CASRDELAARATQYF.

The J gene is TRBJ1-2, the V gene TRBV7-2; a possible D gene is TRBD1 (6 bases). V lost 1 base and J lost 10, with 16 bases in between. The CDR3 spans 14 residues. CDR1 and CDR2 (germline): SGHTA, FQGNSA. CDR3 amino acids: CASSLGQQGRDYTF. The CDR3 nucleotides are TGTGCCAGCAGCTTAGGACAGCAGGGGCGCGACTACACCTTC.

V and J are TRBV28 and TRBJ1-2, with D possibly being TRBD1 (5 bases). Germline V gene data show CDR1 as MDHEN and CDR2 as SYDVKM. Between the trimmed V and J ends, which lost 2 bases and 8 bases, there was a span of 18 bases. This CDR3 contains 15 residues. The CDR3 DNA reads as TGTGCCAGCAGTTTAGGCTGGGGGGGGAGTCGAGGCTACACCTTC. It specifies CASSLGWGGSRGYTF.

This clone has a handful of counts. DNA of the CDR3: TGTGCCAGCAGCGTAGGGCTAGCGGGAGAGGAGTATGGGGCCAACGTCCTGACTTTC. Protein sequence: CASSVGLAGEEYGANVLTF. The chain is built from TRBV7-3 and TRBJ2-6; TRBD2 matches at 10 bases. The CDR3 has 19 residues. The junction had 13 bases not matched to a gene; V was cut back by 5 bases and J by 3 bases. Germline values: CDR1 SGHTA, CDR2 FQGTGA.

This sequence joins TRBV14 and TRBJ1-6; 8 bases line up with TRBD1. Per the germline V gene, CDR1 is SGHDN and CDR2 is FVKESK. This CDR3 comprises 16 residues. Losses at the gene ends were 3 bases for V and 9 bases for J; bases not matched to a gene: 10. DNA for the CDR3: TGTGCCAGCAGCCACAGGCCCGGGACAGGCCTTTCACCCCTCCACTTT. The encoded protein is CASSHRPGTGLSPLHF.

The V gene is TRBV5-5, the J gene TRBJ2-1, with D tentatively TRBD1 (5 bases). CDR1 is SGHKS, CDR2 YYEKEE, per germline (reference sequence). V lost 4 bases and J 7 bases, leaving 15 bases between the germline ends. The CDR3 runs to 14 residues. The DNA of the CDR3 is TGTGCCAGCAGCCCCTCCGGCAGGGCGAATGAGCAGTTCTTC. It encodes CASSPSGRANEQFF. The variable domain in full, with the rest retrieved from reference TRBV5-5 and TRBJ2-1, is DAGVTQSPTHLIKTRGQQVTLRCSPISGHKSVSWYQQVLGQGPQFIFQYYEKEERGRGNFPDRFSARQFPNYSSELNVNALLLGDSALYLCASSPSGRANEQFFGPGTRLTVL.

The rearrangement joins TRBV28 to TRBJ1-6, with 11 bases matching TRBD1. Germline V gives CDR1 MDHEN, CDR2 SYDVKM. Trimming took 5 bases from V and 10 from J; bases not matched to a gene: 4. This CDR3 is 14 amino acids long. CDR3 loop: CASSSGTGGSPLHF. The CDR3 region has the DNA TGTGCCAGCAGTAGCGGGACAGGGGGATCACCCCTCCACTTT. Full variable domain (missing parts from reference TRBV28 and TRBJ1-6): DVKVTQSSRYLVKRTGEKVFLECVQDMDHENMFWYRQDPGLGLRLIYFSYDVKMKEKGDIPEGYSVSREKKERFSLILESASTNQTSMYLCASSSGTGGSPLHFGNGTRLTVT.

CDR3: CSVEDGGGSGMLQFF. CDR3 in DNA: TGCAGCGTTGAAGATGGAGGCGGTAGCGGGATGTTGCAGTTCTTC. The chain links TRBV29-1 to TRBJ2-1, with 8 bases lining up with TRBD2. V trimming: 0 bases; J trimming: 12 bases; junction bases outside the gene matches: 13. The CDR3 sequence is 15 residues long. Germline CDR1 and CDR2: SQVTM and ANQGSEA.